This entry lists 18 T cell receptor beta chains sequenced from one sample in a study of control samples from healthy donors and cancer patients. Some clones are missing from TCRdb's copy, which holds only in-frame ones; the method was immunoSEQ multiplex PCR. The repertoire holds around 110,000 clones, with 93% as singletons. The specimen sequenced was blood. Source of these receptors: a young man in good health.

In its sample, this clone was seen a few times. The chain links TRBV4-2 to TRBJ1-1, with D possibly matching TRBD1 (5 bases). Germline V CDR1 and CDR2: LGHNA, YNFKEQ. The CDR3 consists of 15 residues. Trimming shortened V by 0 bases and J by 4 bases, and 12 bases separated the two germline ends. Here the CDR3 reads CASSQEDAGSTEAFF. The CDR3 DNA sequence: TGTGCCAGCAGCCAAGAGGACGCAGGGAGCACTGAAGCTTTCTTT.

This chain connects TRBV4-1 to TRBJ2-5; 9 bases match TRBD1. Germline loops: CDR1 MGHRA, CDR2 YSYEKL. The junction had 2 bases not matched to a gene; V was cut back by 0 bases and J by 0 bases. There are 16 residues in the CDR3. CDR3 protein: CASSQEGTGYQETQYF. Here the CDR3 DNA reads TGCGCCAGCAGCCAAGAAGGGACAGGGTACCAAGAGACCCAGTACTTC.

The V and J genes are TRBV10-1 and TRBJ2-3; possible D gene TRBD1, 5 bases. CDR1 and CDR2 (germline): WNHNN, SYGVQD (reference sequence). V lost 2 bases and J 1 base, leaving 16 bases between the germline ends. The CDR3 is 17 amino acids. The chain's CDR3 is CASSENGGIGGTDTQYF. The DNA of the CDR3 is TGCGCCAGCAGTGAGAACGGTGGTATAGGGGGCACAGATACGCAGTATTTT.

The J gene is TRBJ2-5, the V gene TRBV19; tentatively, D is TRBD1 (5 bases). V was shortened by 3 bases and J by 7 bases, with 12 bases between the two germline ends. The CDR3 covers 13 residues. In germline, CDR1 is LNHDA, CDR2 SQIVND (reference sequence). The CDR3 bases are TGTGCCAGTAGTATGACAGTAGAGACGACCCAGTACTTC. It specifies CASSMTVETTQYF.

The chain recombines TRBV29-1 with TRBJ1-2; 7 bases are a match to TRBD1. This CDR3 spans 12 amino acids. The germline CDR1 and CDR2 sequences are SQVTM and ANQGSEA. Germline trimming cut 6 bases from V and 4 bases from J; bases unmatched to any gene: 5. The CDR3 nucleotides read TGCAGCGTGGCAGGGGGATTCTATGGCTACACCTTC. This sequence encodes CSVAGGFYGYTF.

The chain couples TRBV27 to TRBJ1-4; 10 nucleotides agree with TRBD1. The CDR3 contains 18 residues. CDR1 and CDR2 from the germline V gene are MNHEY and SMNVEV (reference sequence). V lost 6 bases, J lost 1 base, and 11 bases stayed unmatched. CDR3 nucleotide sequence: TGTGCCAGCAGCCCCGGGACAGGGGACGTCGGAACTAATGAAAAACTGTTTTTT. Translated: CASSPGTGDVGTNEKLFF.

This clone appeared a single time. The chain is built from TRBV27 and TRBJ1-3; no clear D. Trimming cost V 0 bases and J 2 bases, with 8 bases left between them. This CDR3 spans 15 amino acids. Germline CDR1 and CDR2: MNHEY and SMNVEV (reference sequence). The CDR3 reads CASSLSFGAGNTIYF. In DNA form, the CDR3 reads TGTGCCAGCAGTTTATCGTTCGGGGCTGGAAACACCATATATTTT.

The chain has TRBV7-2 and TRBJ2-1, with 9 positions matching TRBD2. V shed 2 bases and J 5 bases; nucleotides not matched to a gene: 7. In germline, CDR1 is SGHTA, CDR2 FQGNSA. The CDR3 has 16 residues. DNA of the CDR3: TGTGCCAGCAGCTTACTAGCGGGGTTAGGAGACAATGAGCAGTTCTTC. This translates into CASSLLAGLGDNEQFF.

V and J are TRBV11-2 and TRBJ2-3; 14 nucleotides match TRBD2. There are 14 residues in the CDR3. The V and J ends lost 5 bases and 6 bases, in that order; junction bases with no gene match: 1. Germline values: CDR1 SGHAT, CDR2 FQNNGV. The CDR3 spells CASSRLAGGDTQYF. The DNA for the CDR3 is TGTGCCAGCAGCCGACTAGCGGGGGGGGATACGCAGTATTTT. Full variable domain (remainder filled in from reference TRBV11-2 and TRBJ2-3): EAGVAQSPRYKIIEKRQSVAFWCNPISGHATLYWYQQILGQGPKLLIQFQNNGVVDDSQLPKDRFSAERLKGVDSTLKIQPAKLEDSAVYLCASSRLAGGDTQYFGPGTRLTVL.

The chain recombines TRBV9 with TRBJ2-6, with 8 bases that match TRBD2. This CDR3 region has 18 residues. Germline CDR1 and CDR2: SGDLS and YYNGEE. The trim removed 4 bases at V and 2 bases at J, leaving 11 bases unmatched. This CDR3 is CASSPRGGAGPGANVLTF. As DNA, the CDR3 is TGTGCCAGCAGCCCCCGGGGGGGGGCGGGACCTGGGGCCAACGTCCTGACTTTC.

The rearrangement links TRBV5-6 to TRBJ1-1; a weak D match, TRBD1 (5 bases). Germline V gene sequence: CDR1 SGHDT, CDR2 YYEEEE. This CDR3 has 13 amino acids. The V and J ends lost 2 bases and 6 bases respectively, with 11 bases between them. CDR3 in DNA: TGTGCCAGCAGCTTATGGGGGTCATCTGAAGCTTTCTTT. This translates into CASSLWGSSEAFF.

The J gene is TRBJ1-2, the V gene TRBV15, with D possibly TRBD1 on 5 matching bases. Per germline, CDR1 LNHNV and CDR2 YYDKDF (reference sequence). The CDR3 loop spans 14 amino acids. The V end lost 2 bases, the J end lost 7 bases, and 14 bases lay between the germline ends. As DNA, the CDR3 is TGTGCCACCAGCAGAAGACAGTGGGAAGGTGGCTACACCTTC. Translated, it gives CATSRRQWEGGYTF.

V gene TRBV24-1 combines with J gene TRBJ2-1; D assignment may be TRBD1 or TRBD2 (5 bases each). Germline V gives CDR1 KGHDR, CDR2 SFDVKD. The CDR3 is 17 residues long. With 4 bases removed from V and 4 bases from J, the gap between germline ends came to 19 bases. The CDR3 DNA reads TGTGCCACCAGTGACGCTACTAGGGGCCCCCCGTACAATGAGCAGTTCTTC. As protein: CATSDATRGPPYNEQFF.

This clone was seen just once. The chain joins TRBV10-3 to TRBJ2-5, with D tentatively TRBD1 (5 bases). This CDR3 contains 13 residues. Germline lookup yields CDR1 ENHRY and CDR2 SYGVKD. V was pared by 6 bases and J by 2 bases, with 10 bases between. The DNA of the CDR3 is TGTGCCATCAGAGAAGCAGGGCAAGAGACCCAGTACTTC. Translated: CAIREAGQETQYF.

The rearrangement joins TRBV11-2 to TRBJ2-2, with 8 bases fitting TRBD1. Germline V lookup: CDR1 SGHAT, CDR2 FQNNGV. The CDR3 is 16 residues long. V lost 2 bases, J lost 7 bases, and 9 bases stayed unmatched. The DNA of the CDR3 is TGTGCCAGCAGCTTATATGTGCAGGGGGCTGGCGGGGAGCTGTTTTTT. It encodes CASSLYVQGAGGELFF. Full variable domain (missing parts from reference TRBV11-2 and TRBJ2-2): EAGVAQSPRYKIIEKRQSVAFWCNPISGHATLYWYQQILGQGPKLLIQFQNNGVVDDSQLPKDRFSAERLKGVDSTLKIQPAKLEDSAVYLCASSLYVQGAGGELFFGEGSRLTVL.

This clone has only a few counts. This sequence joins TRBV5-1 and TRBJ2-3, with a tentative D call TRBD1 (7 bases). The CDR3 runs 12 residues. The V end was cut by 4 bases, the J end by 9 bases, with 12 bases between. In germline, CDR1 is SGHRS, CDR2 YFSETQ. CDR3 nucleotide sequence: TGCGCCAGCAGCCAGGGGGGAGCGACGCAGTATTTT. Protein product: CASSQGGATQYF.

V is TRBV19 and J is TRBJ2-5, with D possibly matching TRBD2 (7 bases). The CDR3 consists of 14 residues. V was pared by 1 base and J by 5 bases, with 11 bases between. The germline V gene encodes CDR1 LNHDA and CDR2 SQIVND (reference sequence). In DNA, the CDR3 is TGTGCCAGTAGTATAGTAGGGGGGGCGGAGACCCAGTACTTC. It codes for CASSIVGGAETQYF.

The chain joins TRBV27 to TRBJ1-2; tentatively, D is TRBD1 (6 bases). The CDR3 extends over 12 amino acids. The V gene lost 8 bases and the J gene lost 8 bases, with 15 bases spanning the gap. CDR1 MNHEY and CDR2 SMNVEV come from the germline V gene (reference sequence). Written as DNA, the CDR3 is TGTGCCAGCTCGGAACAGGGTGGGGGCTACACCTTC. Amino acids: CASSEQGGGYTF.